Below are 23 T cell receptor beta chains sequenced from a single sample in a study of T cell repertoires in cytomegalovirus infection. TCRdb re-called the reads with MiXCR, one entry per CDR3 protein. The sample carries hundreds of thousands of distinct CDR3 sequences, 20% to 25% recorded once. Sequencing input: CD8+ T cells from PBMCs. All receptors derive from a human donor in good health (CMV status not recorded). Some clones in this sample may be carry-over from other donors' samples.

This clonotype was recorded a few times. This chain joins TRBV10-3 and TRBJ2-1; D gene unclear. Germline loops: CDR1 ENHRY, CDR2 SYGVKD. Trimming took 3 bases from V and 6 from J, leaving 6 bases between them. The CDR3 has 12 amino acids. The CDR3 DNA reads TGTGCCATCAGTGATATAGGCAATGAGCAGTTCTTC. Protein sequence: CAISDIGNEQFF.

This clonotype was found a few times. The gene calls are TRBV7-9 and TRBJ2-3; 9 bases fit TRBD1. The CDR3 length is 14 residues. The germline V gene has CDR1 SEHNR and CDR2 FQNEAQ (reference sequence). V was clipped by 5 bases and J by 6 bases; unmatched bases: 6. The CDR3 DNA sequence: TGTGCCAGCAGCCAGGGGACAGGGCAGGATACGCAGTATTTT. Translating gives CASSQGTGQDTQYF.

This clonotype was seen only a few times. The chain recombines TRBV7-4 with TRBJ2-5; D gene unclear. This CDR3 is built from 16 residues. Trimming pared 1 base from V and 2 bases from J, leaving 14 bases between. Germline V lookup: CDR1 SGHVT, CDR2 SQSDAQ. The CDR3 nucleotides are TGTGCCAGCAGCTTAGTATTGGTCCAAGTGCAAGAGACCCAGTACTTC. This translates into CASSLVLVQVQETQYF.

V and J are TRBV12-3 or TRBV12-4 and TRBJ1-1, with D possibly being TRBD1 (6 bases). With 2 bases removed from V and 6 bases from J, the gap between germline ends came to 13 bases. There are 14 residues in the CDR3. As DNA, the CDR3 is TGTGCCAGCAGTTTATCGGGGGGCTGGGCTGAAGCTTTCTTT. Translating it yields CASSLSGGWAEAFF.

The V gene is TRBV28, the J gene TRBJ2-3; TRBD1 matches at 8 bases. The J call is in doubt because the DNA end fits TRBJ1-5 better. The CDR3 has 14 residues. Germline V gene data show CDR1 as MDHEN and CDR2 as SYDVKM. The CDR3 DNA sequence: TGTGCCAGCAGCCGGGACAGGAGCACAGATACGCAGCATTTT. It codes for CASSRDRSTDTQHF.

This clonotype occurred a few times. CDR3 bases: TGTGCCAGCAGTTCGGTGGGGCGTTACGAGCAGTACGTC. Translating gives CASSSVGRYEQYV. The V and J genes are TRBV28 and TRBJ2-7; weak D call: TRBD1 (5 bases). This CDR3 contains 13 residues. Trimming pared 4 bases from V and 4 bases from J, leaving 11 bases between. Germline CDR1 reads MDHEN; CDR2 reads SYDVKM.

This clonotype was detected ten times or more. The rearrangement joins TRBV7-2 to TRBJ2-1; no clear D gene. The V end was cut by 5 bases, the J end by 2 bases, with 13 bases between. Germline values: CDR1 SGHTA, CDR2 FQGNSA. The CDR3 is 15 residues long. The CDR3 DNA follows: TGTGCCAGCAGCCTCTTTGAGCCCCCCTACAATGAGCAGTTCTTC. Protein product: CASSLFEPPYNEQFF. Full variable domain (missing parts from reference TRBV7-2 and TRBJ2-1): GAGVSQSPSNKVTEKGKDVELRCDPISGHTALYWYRQSLGQGLEFLIYFQGNSAPDKSGLPSDRFSAERTGGSVSTLTIQRTQQEDSAVYLCASSLFEPPYNEQFFGPGTRLTVL.

For this clonotype: A much larger clone differs from this one at a single base, so this may be a read error. This chain links TRBV7-6 with TRBJ2-5, with D maybe TRBD1 (6 bases). This CDR3 comprises 15 residues. The ends were cut back, 5 bases at V and 1 base at J, with 14 bases in the middle. Germline CDR1 is SGHVS and CDR2 is FNYEAQ. The CDR3 loop is CASSVVGQSQETQYF. The CDR3 nucleotides are TGTGCCAGCAGCGTGGTAGGACAGTCCCAAGAGACCCAGTACTTC. The full variable domain, completed using reference TRBV7-6 and TRBJ2-5, is GAGVSQSPRYKVTKRGQDVALRCDPISGHVSLYWYRQALGQGPEFLTYFNYEAQQDKSGLPNDRFSAERPEGSISTLTIQRTEQRDSAMYRCASSVVGQSQETQYFGPGTRLLVL.

This sequence joins TRBV28 and TRBJ1-1; unclear D gene. The CDR3 contains 15 residues. The V gene lost 2 bases and the J gene lost 7 bases, with 17 bases spanning the gap. Germline values: CDR1 MDHEN, CDR2 SYDVKM. CDR3 loop: CASSLRVLGKSEAFF. In nucleotides, the CDR3 is TGTGCCAGCAGTTTAAGGGTATTGGGGAAGAGTGAAGCTTTCTTT.

This clonotype showed up many times. V and J are TRBV7-2 and TRBJ2-7, with 7 bases that match TRBD2. This CDR3 is built from 13 residues. CDR1 is SGHTA and CDR2 is FQGNSA in the germline V gene. After removal of 3 bases from V and 6 bases from J, the junction contained 5 bases not matched to a gene. The CDR3 DNA follows: TGTGCCAGCAGCTTTGGGACTAAGGGCGAGCAGTACTTC. Amino acids: CASSFGTKGEQYF.

The chain is built from TRBV11-2 and TRBJ2-3; D possibly corresponds to TRBD1 (6 bases). Germline V lookup: CDR1 SGHAT, CDR2 FQNNGV. V shed 5 bases and J shed 0 bases, with 12 bases lying between them. This CDR3 region has 15 residues. The CDR3 nucleotides read TGTGCCAGCAGCCCCATAGGGGGAAGCACAGATACGCAGTATTTT. This translates into CASSPIGGSTDTQYF.

This chain joins TRBV5-1 and TRBJ2-1; TRBD2 matches at 7 bases. Germline V lookup: CDR1 SGHRS, CDR2 YFSETQ. Germline trimming cut 6 bases from V and 0 bases from J; bases unmatched to any gene: 9. CDR3 size: 16 residues. CDR3 nucleotides: TGCGCCAGCACCCTAGTTGGGGGGGGCTCCTACAATGAGCAGTTCTTC. This codes for CASTLVGGGSYNEQFF.

The chain couples TRBV4-2 to TRBJ2-1; a weak D match, TRBD1 (5 bases). CDR1 and CDR2 (germline): LGHNA, YNFKEQ. The V end was cut by 4 bases, the J end by 8 bases, with 12 bases between. The CDR3 sequence is 13 residues long. The CDR3 DNA sequence: TGTGCCAGCAGCCCCGGGTGGGGCGATGAGCAGTTCTTC. Protein: CASSPGWGDEQFF.

Details on this clonotype: Its ends do not fully match the called genes, so a read error is possible. The rearrangement uses TRBV6-2 or TRBV6-3 and TRBJ2-1; D gene uncertain. The CDR3 runs to 13 residues. Germline V CDR1 and CDR2: MNHEY, SVGEGT. Here the CDR3 reads CVSSQTRYNEQFF. The CDR3 DNA is TGTGTCAGCAGTCAGACTCGCTACAATGAGCAGTTCTTC.

This clonotype has at least ten counts. The rearrangement links TRBV7-9 to TRBJ2-1; 8 positions match TRBD1. Germline V gene data show CDR1 as SEHNR and CDR2 as FQNEAQ (reference sequence). The CDR3 runs 16 residues. The V gene end was trimmed by 5 bases and the J gene end by 3 bases; junction bases not matched to a gene: 9. CDR3 protein: CASSQIGQGLYNEQFF. CDR3 sequence (DNA): TGTGCCAGCAGCCAAATCGGACAGGGCCTCTACAATGAGCAGTTCTTC. Complete variable domain (other parts from reference TRBV7-9 and TRBJ2-1): DTGVSQNPRHKITKRGQNVTFRCDPISEHNRLYWYRQTLGQGPEFLTYFQNEAQLEKSRLLSDRFSAERPKGSFSTLEIQRTEQGDSAMYLCASSQIGQGLYNEQFFGPGTRLTVL.

V is TRBV6-2 or TRBV6-3 and J is TRBJ2-7; maybe TRBD1 (6 bases). The CDR3 consists of 13 residues. Looked up from germline, CDR1 is MNHEY and CDR2 is SVGEGT. Trimming took 0 bases from V and 5 from J, leaving 8 bases between them. The CDR3 DNA is TGTGCCAGCAGTTACTCCAGGGGCCACGAGCAGTACGTC. This codes for CASSYSRGHEQYV.

This clonotype showed up just a few times. This sequence joins TRBV29-1 and TRBJ2-1; D unresolved. Trimming cost V 0 bases and J 8 bases, with 17 bases left between them. Germline V CDR1 and CDR2: SQVTM, ANQGSEA. The CDR3 covers 15 residues. This chain's CDR3 is CSVEEGNNLGYEQFF. CDR3 nucleotides: TGCAGCGTTGAAGAGGGGAACAACTTAGGGTATGAGCAGTTCTTC.

The chain employs TRBV20-1 and TRBJ2-1, with D perhaps matching TRBD2 (6 bases). The CDR3 has 15 amino acids. V was pared by 5 bases and J by 0 bases, with 14 bases between. The germline gives CDR1 DFQATT, CDR2 SNEGSKA (reference sequence). This chain's CDR3 is CSAFDVGGSYNEQFF. DNA for the CDR3: TGCAGTGCTTTTGACGTGGGGGGCTCCTACAATGAGCAGTTCTTC.

This clonotype was seen at least ten times. The chain has TRBV7-8 and TRBJ2-5; 9 bases fit TRBD1. Germline loops: CDR1 SGHVS, CDR2 FQNEAQ. With V trimmed by 5 bases and J by 3 bases, 13 bases remained unmatched. The CDR3 has 17 amino acids. The CDR3 nucleotides read TGTGCCAGCAGCCAACCGGCTTGGACAGGGGATGAAGAGACCCAGTACTTC. Protein sequence: CASSQPAWTGDEETQYF.

This rearrangement joins TRBV10-3 to TRBJ2-7, with D unresolved. The CDR3 is made up of 13 amino acids. Germline V gives CDR1 ENHRY, CDR2 SYGVKD. V was trimmed by 5 bases and J by 5 bases, leaving 13 bases between them. The CDR3 loop reads CAISRVAQNEQYF. The CDR3 nucleotides are TGTGCCATCAGTCGGGTGGCCCAGAACGAGCAGTACTTC.

The chain joins TRBV10-3 to TRBJ2-5, with TRBD1 matching over 7 bases. V shed 5 bases, J shed 3 bases, and the junction held 6 bases outside the gene matches. Germline CDR1 and CDR2: ENHRY and SYGVKD. There are 14 residues in the CDR3. The CDR3: CAISIADREETQYF. The CDR3 DNA sequence: TGTGCCATCAGTATCGCAGACAGGGAAGAGACCCAGTACTTC.

A word on this clonotype: A much bigger clone sits one base away, suggesting this may be a read error. In DNA, the CDR3 is TGTGCCAGCAGTTTAGACAACCTTGAAGCTTTCTTT. It encodes CASSLDNLEAFF. The chain is built from TRBV12-3 or TRBV12-4 and TRBJ1-1; D is undetermined. CDR3 length: 12 residues. V was cut by 1 base and J by 7 bases, with 7 bases left in between.

This clonotype was detected ten times or more. The chain is built from TRBV28 and TRBJ2-1; D ambiguous. This CDR3 has 14 amino acids. Germline V CDR1 and CDR2: MDHEN, SYDVKM. Between the trimmed V and J ends, which lost 6 bases and 8 bases, there was a span of 17 bases. The CDR3 region has the DNA TGTGCCAGCAGCATGGACGAGAGAGGTTATGAGCAGTTCTTC. Its translation: CASSMDERGYEQFF.